Listed here are 13 T cell receptor beta chains from one sample, sequenced in a study of cytomegalovirus exposure and HLA in healthy donors. PCR employed 60 Vbeta and 13 Jbeta primers. Here immunoSEQ multiplex PCR was the method, and the copy in TCRdb shows in-frame clones only, minus some. The sample lists roughly 150,000 clones; approximately 80% were seen once. Sequenced sample: PBMCs. These receptors all stem from a woman aged 50 to 65 in good health and CMV-seropositive.

About this clone itself: This CDR3 is also generated by other DNA sequences in the sample. This chain uses TRBV7-9 with TRBJ1-4, with D maybe TRBD1 (5 bases). The germline CDR1 and CDR2 sequences are SEHNR and FQNEAQ (reference sequence). Trimming pared 2 bases from V and 12 bases from J, leaving 10 bases between. CDR3 length: 12 amino acids. CDR3 sequence reads: CASSLPGGELFF. DNA of the CDR3: TGTGCCAGCAGCTTACCGGGGGGTGAACTGTTTTTT.

This rearrangement joins TRBV30 to TRBJ2-2, with TRBD1 identical over 9 bases. This CDR3 comprises 14 residues. The germline V gene encodes CDR1 GTSNPN and CDR2 SVGIG (reference sequence). J was trimmed by 3 bases and V by 5 bases; bases with no gene match: 4. The CDR3 reads CAWSDRGYTGELFF. As DNA, the CDR3 is TGTGCCTGGTCGGACAGGGGCTACACCGGGGAGCTGTTTTTT.

J is TRBJ2-1 and V is TRBV7-3; the match to TRBD2 covers 12 bases. The germline V gene has CDR1 SGHTA and CDR2 FQGTGA. V lost 5 bases and J lost 2; bases outside the gene matches: 1. This CDR3 is 15 amino acids long. CDR3 DNA sequence: TGTGCCAGCAGCCCTAGCGGGGGGGCCTACAATGAGCAGTTCTTC. Protein product: CASSPSGGAYNEQFF.

The chain is built from TRBV11-2 and TRBJ1-3; no clear D. Germline V lookup: CDR1 SGHAT, CDR2 FQNNGV. The CDR3 runs 13 residues. With 4 bases removed from V and 4 bases from J, the gap between germline ends came to 8 bases. In nucleotides, the CDR3 is TGTGCCAGCAGCTCGGGATGGGGAAACACCATATATTTT. Its protein product is CASSSGWGNTIYF.

The V call is TRBV6-5, the J call TRBJ1-1, with a tentative D call TRBD1 (5 bases). V lost 2 bases to trimming and J lost 3 bases, with 10 bases between them. The CDR3 runs 14 residues. Per the germline V gene, CDR1 is MNHEY and CDR2 is SVGAGI. DNA for the CDR3: TGTGCCAGCAGTTACACCGGGGGTCACACTGAAGCTTTCTTT. It specifies CASSYTGGHTEAFF.

This clone was counted between two and nine times. V is TRBV2 and J is TRBJ2-3; 11 nucleotides match TRBD2. V was pared by 5 bases and J by 5 bases, with 6 bases of the junction left unmatched. The CDR3 is made up of 15 amino acids. Germline V lookup: CDR1 SNHLY, CDR2 FYNNEI. This CDR3 reads CASSIAGGRGDTQYF. The CDR3 nucleotides are TGTGCCAGCAGTATAGCGGGGGGGCGTGGAGATACGCAGTATTTT.

CDR3 nucleotides: TGTGCCATCAGTGACCTCGACAGGGGGCAAGATACGCAGTATTTT. Amino acids: CAISDLDRGQDTQYF. The V call is TRBV10-3, the J call TRBJ2-3; TRBD1 agrees at 10 bases. This CDR3 is built from 15 residues. The germline V gene has CDR1 ENHRY and CDR2 SYGVKD. The trim removed 3 bases at V and 5 bases at J, leaving 5 bases unmatched.

V gene TRBV7-2 combines with J gene TRBJ2-7; the D gene is possibly TRBD2 (7 bases). The germline gives CDR1 SGHTA, CDR2 FQGNSA. The CDR3 has 14 amino acids. Deletions cut 6 bases from V and 4 bases from J, with 16 bases between. Here the CDR3 DNA reads TGTGCCAGCAGGCGGGGGCCACAAGCATACGAGCAGTACTTC. The encoded protein is CASRRGPQAYEQYF.

This clone was observed a few times. This chain connects TRBV29-1 to TRBJ2-1; D is perhaps TRBD1 (6 bases). V was pared by 3 bases and J by 3 bases, with 18 bases between. CDR1 and CDR2 from the germline V gene are SQVTM and ANQGSEA. There are 16 residues in the CDR3. This CDR3 is CSVDNKGQTVYNEQFF. Here the CDR3 DNA reads TGCAGCGTTGACAATAAAGGACAGACCGTCTACAATGAGCAGTTCTTC.

The chain has TRBV14 and TRBJ2-3; TRBD2 is a possible D gene (6 bases). The CDR3 consists of 14 residues. Germline lookup yields CDR1 SGHDN and CDR2 FVKESK. V lost 1 base and J lost 4, with 9 bases in between. Here the CDR3 reads CASSQVRRADTQYF. For the CDR3, the DNA is TGTGCCAGCAGCCAAGTGCGGAGGGCAGATACGCAGTATTTT.

This chain connects TRBV7-5 to TRBJ1-2; TRBD1 reflects the table's D call only, with no check against the DNA. TRBV7-5 is termed a pseudogene. This CDR3 spans 14 amino acids. The chain's CDR3 is CARSSKGQNYGYTF. Written as DNA, the CDR3 is TGTGCCAGAAGCTCCAAGGGACAGAACTATGGCTACACCTTC.

This chain connects TRBV29-1 to TRBJ2-7, with 12 bases lining up with TRBD2. Per the germline V gene, CDR1 is SQVTM and CDR2 is ANQGSEA. The J segment lost 3 bases and the V segment lost 0 bases, leaving 6 bases of the junction unmatched. There are 16 residues in the CDR3. The CDR3 bases are TGCAGCGTTGAAGATCGGGCTAGCGGGGGGGGCTACGAGCAGTACTTC. Its translation: CSVEDRASGGGYEQYF.

The count of this clone is one. The DNA of the CDR3 is TGCGCCAGCAGCTTGGCTGGGGCCCTCTCCTACAATGAGCAGTTCTTC. It codes for CASSLAGALSYNEQFF. The V gene is TRBV5-1, the J gene TRBJ2-1; TRBD1 is a possible D gene (5 bases). CDR1 is SGHRS, CDR2 YFSETQ, per germline. Deletions cut 0 bases from V and 0 bases from J, with 10 bases between. The CDR3 is made up of 16 amino acids.